A single T cell receptor (beta chain) is shown here with its context. The antigen it binds to is not known. One base away there is no much larger clone; base qualities are not given. These data come from a study of blood T cell repertoires in COVID-19 (dated by TCRdb to the early 2020s). Study-wide context: Samples from collaborators originated in the United States, Italy and Spain and spanned both the acute and convalescent phases of COVID-19. The prospective study material was composed of cDNA or gDNA derived from T cells, B-cell-depleted T cells, or PBMCs. Subjects who had been exposed to COVID-19, were actively infected with it, or had recovered from it provided the deeply sampled blood TCRbeta repertoires that made up the dataset. A freely available public database, intended as a resource for researchers studying the immune response to SARS-CoV-2, is where the repertoires were released. The samples were drawn from two sources: the first 160 participants of the ongoing ImmuneRACE study, and approximately 1,300 subjects contributed by 6 global collaborators. Nearly every sample came with metadata listing a de-identified subject ID, COVID-19 status, age in years and sex. Where available, HLA class I and class II types were taken from metadata supplied by the sample provider and were not determined by assay-based typing. The investigation overall reported the following: The amount of clinical and demographic metadata varied by source and participant and was provided uncurated.

Compared with germline, V lacks 6 bases and J lacks 3 bases; bases without a gene match: 4. From its cysteine to its phenylalanine, the CDR3 spans 13 amino acids. Only CDR3 DNA is held: 39 bases, read in frame from base 1. The germline V gene encodes CDR1 SGHNT and CDR2 YYREEE (reference sequence). Participants in the prospective study were enrolled through a virtual design, were aged about 18 to 90 years, and lived in 24 United States geographic areas. Cohort assignment in the prospective study relied on participant-reported clinical history from a screening survey and a study questionnaire. Recovered participants in ImmuneRACE Cohort 3 were defined by two consecutive negative NP/OP PCR tests, clearance by a healthcare professional, or resolution of symptoms. In the prospective study, whole blood, serum and a nasopharyngeal or oropharyngeal swab were collected from each participant by mobile phlebotomists. Prospective study participants could optionally give additional blood draws and questionnaires over an approximately two-month period. Blood samples from the prospective study were shipped frozen or at room temperature prior to DNA extraction.

TCRbeta CDR3 regions were amplified from genomic DNA by means of the immunoSEQ Assay, a bias-controlled multiplex PCR. Regarding the original processing steps: Nucleated cell counts per sample were estimated from amplification of reference gene primers within the assay. To quantify the absolute abundance of each unique TCRbeta CDR3 rearrangement, sequence reads were collapsed and filtered. Productive Simpson clonality was computed per sample as the square root of Simpson's diversity index over productive rearrangements. TCRdb provides this immuneACCESS table in a form limited to in-frame rearrangements. Some clones are lacking; in checked studies, under half of them reflect an unresolved V gene, and why the rest are absent is not known. V and J calls plus clone size are reproduced from that table; the DNA served to infer D and trimming. The sample contains 100,000 to 150,000 clones, roughly 89% of them found a single time. 3% to 4.5% of the sample belongs to the ten largest clones.

The origin of this receptor is a woman aged 25 to 45 who had recovered from COVID-19. Rearrangement joined TRBV5-4 to TRBJ1-1, and 8 bases in between align with TRBD1. Sequencing was carried out using PBMCs or T cells enriched from blood (not recorded which). CDR3 reads: CASNKQGDTEAFF. The nucleotide sequence reads as follows: TGTGCCAGCAACAAACAGGGGGACACTGAAGCTTTCTTT.